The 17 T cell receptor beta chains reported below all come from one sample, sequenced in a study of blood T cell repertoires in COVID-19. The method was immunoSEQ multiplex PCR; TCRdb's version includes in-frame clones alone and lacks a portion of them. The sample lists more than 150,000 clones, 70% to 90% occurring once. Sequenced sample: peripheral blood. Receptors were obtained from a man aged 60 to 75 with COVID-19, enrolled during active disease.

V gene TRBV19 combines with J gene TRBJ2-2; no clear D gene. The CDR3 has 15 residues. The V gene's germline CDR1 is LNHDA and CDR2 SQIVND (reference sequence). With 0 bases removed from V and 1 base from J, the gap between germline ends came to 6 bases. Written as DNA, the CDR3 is TGTGCCAGTAGTATAGATAGCAGGAACACCGGGGAGCTGTTTTTT. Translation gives CASSIDSRNTGELFF.

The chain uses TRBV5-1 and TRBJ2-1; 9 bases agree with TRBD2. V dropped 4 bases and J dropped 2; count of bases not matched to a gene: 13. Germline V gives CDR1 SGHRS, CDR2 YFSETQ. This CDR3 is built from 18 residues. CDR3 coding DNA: TGCGCCAGCAGCCCTGGTAGTAGCGGGGGTCTTACCTACAATGAGCAGTTCTTC. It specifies CASSPGSSGGLTYNEQFF. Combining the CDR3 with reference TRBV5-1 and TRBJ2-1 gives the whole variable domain KAGVTQTPRYLIKTRGQQVTLSCSPISGHRSVSWYQQTPGQGLQFLFEYFSETQRNKGNFPGRFSGRQFSNSRSEMNVSTLELGDSALYLCASSPGSSGGLTYNEQFFGPGTRLTVL.

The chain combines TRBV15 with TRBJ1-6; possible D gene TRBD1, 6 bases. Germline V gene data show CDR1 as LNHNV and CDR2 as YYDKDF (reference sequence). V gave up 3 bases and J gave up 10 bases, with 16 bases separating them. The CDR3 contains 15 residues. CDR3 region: CATSSPSDSLSPLHF. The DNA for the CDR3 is TGTGCCACCAGCAGTCCCTCGGACAGTCTGTCACCCCTCCACTTT.

The CDR3 nucleotides are TGCAGCGTCGACAGGGCGTCAAACTATGGCTACACCTTC. This gives the protein CSVDRASNYGYTF. This chain uses TRBV29-1 with TRBJ1-2, with 7 bases identical to TRBD1. V lost 6 bases, J lost 2 bases, and 6 bases stayed unmatched. This CDR3 is built from 13 residues. CDR1 is SQVTM and CDR2 is ANQGSEA in the germline V gene.

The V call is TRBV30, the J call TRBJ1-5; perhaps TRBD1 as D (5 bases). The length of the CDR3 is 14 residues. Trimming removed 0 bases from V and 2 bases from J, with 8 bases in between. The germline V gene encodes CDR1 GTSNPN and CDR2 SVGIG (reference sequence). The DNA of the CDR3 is TGTGCCTGGAGTGTTTCGGGGGGCAATCAGCCCCAGCATTTT. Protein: CAWSVSGGNQPQHF. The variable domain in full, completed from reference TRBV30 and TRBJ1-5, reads SQTIHQWPATLVQPVGSPLSLECTVEGTSNPNLYWYRQAAGRGLQLLFYSVGIGQISSEVPQNLSASRPQDRQFILSSKKLLLSDSGFYLCAWSVSGGNQPQHFGDGTRLSIL.

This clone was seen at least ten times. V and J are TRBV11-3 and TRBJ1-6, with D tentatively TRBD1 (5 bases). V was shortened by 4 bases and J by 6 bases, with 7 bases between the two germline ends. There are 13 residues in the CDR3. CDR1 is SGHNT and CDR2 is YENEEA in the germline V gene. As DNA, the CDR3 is TGTGCCAGCAGCTCAGGGATTAATTCACCCCTCCACTTT. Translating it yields CASSSGINSPLHF. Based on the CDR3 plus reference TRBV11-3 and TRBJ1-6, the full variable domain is EAGVVQSPRYKIIEKKQPVAFWCNPISGHNTLYWYLQNLGQGPELLIRYENEEAVDDSQLPKDRFSAERLKGVDSTLKIQPAELGDSAVYLCASSSGINSPLHFGNGTRLTVT.

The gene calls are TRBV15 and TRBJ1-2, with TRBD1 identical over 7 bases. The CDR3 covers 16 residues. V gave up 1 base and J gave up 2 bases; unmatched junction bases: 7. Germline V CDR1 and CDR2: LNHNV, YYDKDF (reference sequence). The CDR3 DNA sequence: TGTGCCACCAGCAGAGTCGGTAGGGGACAGAACTATGGCTACACCTTC. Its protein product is CATSRVGRGQNYGYTF.

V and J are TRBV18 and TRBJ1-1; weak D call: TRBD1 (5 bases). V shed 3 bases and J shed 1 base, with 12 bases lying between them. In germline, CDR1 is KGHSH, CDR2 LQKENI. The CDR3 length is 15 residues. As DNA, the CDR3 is TGTGCCAGCTCACCTTTAGGGGTGAGGAACACTGAAGCTTTCTTT. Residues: CASSPLGVRNTEAFF. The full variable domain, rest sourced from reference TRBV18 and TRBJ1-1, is NAGVMQNPRHLVRRRGQEARLRCSPMKGHSHVYWYRQLPEEGLKFMVYLQKENIIDESGMPKERFSAEFPKEGPSILRIQQVVRGDSAAYFCASSPLGVRNTEAFFGQGTRLTVV.

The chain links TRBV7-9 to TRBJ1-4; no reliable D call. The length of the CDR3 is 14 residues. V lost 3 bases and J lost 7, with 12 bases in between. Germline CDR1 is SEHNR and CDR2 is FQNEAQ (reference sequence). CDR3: CASSFGFSREKLFF. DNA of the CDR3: TGTGCCAGCAGCTTCGGGTTCTCTCGTGAAAAACTGTTTTTT.

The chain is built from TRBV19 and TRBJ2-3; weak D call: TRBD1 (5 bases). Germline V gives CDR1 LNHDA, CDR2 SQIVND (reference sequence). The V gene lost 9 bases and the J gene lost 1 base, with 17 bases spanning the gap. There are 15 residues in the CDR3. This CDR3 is CASQLSPQGTDTQYF. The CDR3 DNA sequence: TGTGCCAGCCAGCTTTCCCCACAGGGCACAGATACGCAGTATTTT. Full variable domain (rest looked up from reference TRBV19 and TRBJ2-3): DGGITQSPKYLFRKEGQNVTLSCEQNLNHDAMYWYRQDPGQGLRLIYYSQIVNDFQKGDIAEGYSVSREKKESFPLTVTSAQKNPTAFYLCASQLSPQGTDTQYFGPGTRLTVL.

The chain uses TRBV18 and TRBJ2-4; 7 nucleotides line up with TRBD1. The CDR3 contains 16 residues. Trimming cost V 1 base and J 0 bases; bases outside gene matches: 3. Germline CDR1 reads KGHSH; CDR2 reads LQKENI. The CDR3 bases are TGTGCCAGCTCACCACTACAGGGGTCAGCCAAAAACATTCAGTACTTC. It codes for CASSPLQGSAKNIQYF.

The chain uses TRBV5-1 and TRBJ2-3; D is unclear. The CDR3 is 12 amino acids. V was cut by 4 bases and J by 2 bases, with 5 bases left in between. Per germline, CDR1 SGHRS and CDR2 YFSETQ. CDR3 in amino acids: CASSLYTDTQYF. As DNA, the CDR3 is TGCGCCAGCAGCCTGTACACAGATACGCAGTATTTT.

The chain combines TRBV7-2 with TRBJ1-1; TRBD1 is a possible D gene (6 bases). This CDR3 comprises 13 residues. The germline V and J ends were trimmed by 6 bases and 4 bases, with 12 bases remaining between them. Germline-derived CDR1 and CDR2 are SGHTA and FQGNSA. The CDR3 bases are TGTGCCAGCAGGATACAGGGTCCCACTGAAGCTTTCTTT. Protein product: CASRIQGPTEAFF.

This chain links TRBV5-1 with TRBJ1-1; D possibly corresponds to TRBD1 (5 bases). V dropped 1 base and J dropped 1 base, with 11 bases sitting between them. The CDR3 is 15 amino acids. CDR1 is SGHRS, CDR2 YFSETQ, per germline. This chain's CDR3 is CASSLSGTENTEAFF. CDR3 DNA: TGCGCCAGCAGCTTGTCCGGGACTGAGAACACTGAAGCTTTCTTT.

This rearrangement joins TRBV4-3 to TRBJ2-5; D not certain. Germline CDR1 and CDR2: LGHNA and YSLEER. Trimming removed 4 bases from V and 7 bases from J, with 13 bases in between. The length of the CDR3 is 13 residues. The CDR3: CASSLLSSGTQYF. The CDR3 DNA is TGCGCCAGCAGCCTTCTGTCCTCGGGGACCCAGTACTTC.

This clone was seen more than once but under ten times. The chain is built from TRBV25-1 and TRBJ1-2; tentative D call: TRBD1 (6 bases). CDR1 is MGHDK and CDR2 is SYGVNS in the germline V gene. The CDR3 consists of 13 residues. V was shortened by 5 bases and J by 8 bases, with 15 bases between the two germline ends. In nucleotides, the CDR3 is TGTGCCAGCAGTACAGGGACCGCGTGGGGCTACACCTTC. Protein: CASSTGTAWGYTF.

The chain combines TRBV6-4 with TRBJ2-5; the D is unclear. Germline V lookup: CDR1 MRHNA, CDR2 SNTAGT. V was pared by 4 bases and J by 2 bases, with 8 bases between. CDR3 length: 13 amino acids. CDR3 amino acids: CASSGQDQETQYF. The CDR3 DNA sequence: TGTGCCAGCAGTGGGCAGGATCAAGAGACCCAGTACTTC.